Below, 24 T cell receptor beta chains from the same sample are listed, as sequenced in a study of control samples from healthy donors and cancer patients. Using immunoSEQ multiplex PCR, the repertoire was profiled, and TCRdb retains in-frame clones only, with some absent. The profile covers tens of thousands of clones, with roughly 85% appearing a single time and approximately 5% taken by the ten largest. Input material: blood. Every receptor here comes from a man in his forties or fifties in good health.

The chain employs TRBV27 and TRBJ2-7, with D possibly being TRBD1 (6 bases). Germline values: CDR1 MNHEY, CDR2 SMNVEV (reference sequence). V dropped 3 bases and J dropped 3 bases, with 9 bases sitting between them. The CDR3 contains 13 residues. The DNA for the CDR3 is TGTGCCAGCAGTTTGAACAGGGTCTACGAGCAGTACTTC. Amino acids: CASSLNRVYEQYF.

This chain links TRBV19 with TRBJ1-1; D not certain. CDR3 size: 11 residues. The germline V gene has CDR1 LNHDA and CDR2 SQIVND (reference sequence). Trimming took 9 bases from V and 3 from J, leaving 8 bases between them. The DNA of the CDR3 is TGTGCCAGCCCGGTAGACACTGAAGCTTTCTTT. This codes for CASPVDTEAFF.

The chain couples TRBV6-5 to TRBJ1-3, with 9 bases that match TRBD1. This CDR3 comprises 15 residues. V shed 6 bases, J shed 2 bases, and the junction held 5 bases outside the gene matches. The germline CDR1 and CDR2 sequences are MNHEY and SVGAGI. The CDR3 spells CASSRDRVTGNTIYF. CDR3 sequence (DNA): TGTGCCAGCAGCCGGGACAGGGTCACTGGAAACACCATATATTTT.

CDR3 DNA: TGTGCCAGCAGTATAAGCGGGAGCTCCTACAATGAGCAGTTCTTC. It codes for CASSISGSSYNEQFF. The chain carries TRBV25-1 and TRBJ2-1, with TRBD2 matching over 8 bases. Germline lookup yields CDR1 MGHDK and CDR2 SYGVNS. The CDR3 is 15 amino acids. Germline trimming cut 5 bases from V and 0 bases from J; bases unmatched to any gene: 3.

This clone was seen at least ten times. The chain carries TRBV3-1 (or the pseudogene TRBV3-2) and TRBJ1-5, with D perhaps matching TRBD1 (6 bases). V lost 1 base and J 2 bases, leaving 15 bases between the germline ends. The CDR3 contains 17 residues. Per the germline V gene, CDR1 is LGHDT and CDR2 is YNNKEL (reference sequence). The CDR3 here is CASSQAWGGSGNQPQHF. The CDR3 region has the DNA TGTGCCAGCAGCCAAGCGTGGGGGGGCAGTGGCAATCAGCCCCAGCATTTT.

The gene calls are TRBV19 and TRBJ2-3; possible D gene TRBD1, 6 bases. Trimming left V 5 bases short and J 0 bases short, with 12 bases between. The CDR3 length is 15 residues. Germline-derived CDR1 and CDR2 are LNHDA and SQIVND (reference sequence). Here the CDR3 reads CASSDRWGSTDTQYF. As DNA, the CDR3 is TGTGCCAGTAGTGACAGGTGGGGGAGCACAGATACGCAGTATTTT.

The chain joins TRBV7-9 to TRBJ1-3; D is perhaps TRBD1 (6 bases). Germline V gene lookup returns CDR1 SEHNR and CDR2 FQNEAQ (reference sequence). CDR3 length: 16 residues. Trimming removed 4 bases at V and 0 bases at J, with 13 bases between. CDR3 coding DNA: TGTGCCAGCAGCTCCTTAACAGGGTACTCTGGAAACACCATATATTTT. This translates into CASSSLTGYSGNTIYF.

The rearrangement joins TRBV4-1 to TRBJ2-7; D remains unclear. Trimming removed 3 bases from V and 3 bases from J, with 18 bases in between. Germline-derived CDR1 and CDR2 are MGHRA and YSYEKL. The CDR3 has 16 residues. CDR3 in DNA: TGCGCCAGCAGCCAGACCGGACCAGCGCTTGGCTACGAGCAGTACTTC. The encoded protein is CASSQTGPALGYEQYF.

The genes are TRBV12-3 or TRBV12-4 and TRBJ2-3, with D possibly TRBD2 on 6 matching bases. This CDR3 has 13 amino acids. Trimming shortened V by 5 bases and J by 10 bases, and 16 bases separated the two germline ends. CDR3 in DNA: TGTGCCAGCAGTCCCCCGGGGGAAGCGGCGCAGTATTTT. This gives the protein CASSPPGEAAQYF.

This clone was found once. This chain uses TRBV3-1 (or the pseudogene TRBV3-2) with TRBJ2-1; 10 bases align to TRBD2. CDR1 is LGHDT and CDR2 is YNNKEL in the germline V gene (reference sequence). CDR3 length: 14 amino acids. Trimming at V came to 1 base and at J to 13 bases, leaving 7 bases not matched to a gene. The CDR3 DNA reads as TGTGCCAGCAGCCAAGCGTCAACTAGCGGGGAACAGTTCTTC. Protein product: CASSQASTSGEQFF.

The chain joins TRBV28 to TRBJ2-7; D is unresolved. CDR1 and CDR2 (germline): MDHEN, SYDVKM. The germline V and J ends were trimmed by 2 bases and 0 bases, with 8 bases remaining between them. This CDR3 is built from 14 residues. CDR3 protein: CASSLDLSSYEQYF. CDR3 DNA sequence: TGTGCCAGCAGTTTAGACCTGAGCTCCTACGAGCAGTACTTC.

The chain combines TRBV7-6 with TRBJ2-3; D uncertain. Germline CDR1 SGHVS, CDR2 FNYEAQ. V was cut by 5 bases and J by 5 bases, with 8 bases left in between. The CDR3 has 12 residues. CDR3 loop: CASSLLRDTQYF. The CDR3 coding sequence is TGTGCCAGCAGCCTTCTAAGAGATACGCAGTATTTT.

The chain has TRBV9 and TRBJ2-3; unclear D gene. Germline lookup yields CDR1 SGDLS and CDR2 YYNGEE. The V gene lost 0 bases and the J gene lost 2 bases, with 7 bases spanning the gap. This CDR3 is 14 amino acids long. This chain's CDR3 is CASSVGAFTDTQYF. CDR3 DNA: TGTGCCAGCAGCGTAGGGGCATTCACAGATACGCAGTATTTT.

The chain recombines TRBV3-1 (or the pseudogene TRBV3-2) with TRBJ2-7; D is unresolved. The V gene lost 2 bases and the J gene lost 6 bases, with 8 bases spanning the gap. The V gene's germline CDR1 is LGHDT and CDR2 YNNKEL (reference sequence). The CDR3 is 12 amino acids. CDR3 region: CASSQSLFEQYF. For the CDR3, the DNA is TGTGCCAGCAGCCAATCCCTTTTCGAGCAGTACTTC.

This clone was counted a few times. The V call is TRBV27, the J call TRBJ1-6; no reliable D call. Germline values: CDR1 MNHEY, CDR2 SMNVEV (reference sequence). Trimming took 6 bases from V and 0 from J, leaving 9 bases between them. This CDR3 is built from 15 residues. CDR3 in DNA: TGTGCCAGCAGCCTAGGGAGCTCCTATAATTCACCCCTCCACTTT. It translates to CASSLGSSYNSPLHF.

The CDR3 DNA is TGTGCCAGCAGTGCACCTGGGACAGTTTTTTATGGCTACACCTTC. Its translation: CASSAPGTVFYGYTF. The V gene is TRBV25-1, the J gene TRBJ1-2; TRBD1 matches at 7 bases. The germline V gene encodes CDR1 MGHDK and CDR2 SYGVNS. V lost 4 bases, J lost 5 bases, and 10 bases stayed unmatched. The CDR3 extends over 15 amino acids.

J is TRBJ1-2 and V is TRBV5-4; D is undetermined. V gave up 3 bases and J gave up 8 bases, with 17 bases separating them. This CDR3 comprises 14 residues. The germline gives CDR1 SGHNT, CDR2 YYREEE (reference sequence). The CDR3 region is CASSSGSDEEGYTF. In nucleotides, the CDR3 is TGTGCCAGCAGCTCCGGGTCGGACGAGGAGGGCTACACCTTC.

The chain links TRBV4-3 to TRBJ2-3; D perhaps matches TRBD1 (6 bases). V dropped 0 bases and J dropped 0 bases, with 7 bases sitting between them. CDR1 and CDR2 (germline): LGHNA, YSLEER. The length of the CDR3 is 15 residues. CDR3 nucleotides: TGCGCCAGCAGCCAAGACGGACAGAGCACAGATACGCAGTATTTT. Protein sequence: CASSQDGQSTDTQYF.

The chain combines TRBV5-1 with TRBJ1-4; D is unresolved. The ends were cut back, 1 base at V and 3 bases at J, with 16 bases in the middle. Germline-derived CDR1 and CDR2 are SGHRS and YFSETQ. The CDR3 has 17 residues. CDR3 amino acids: CASSLRQLRVANEKLFF. CDR3 bases: TGCGCCAGCAGCTTGCGACAACTGCGGGTGGCTAATGAAAAACTGTTTTTT.

This chain uses TRBV7-2 with TRBJ2-1, with D perhaps being TRBD1 or TRBD2 (5 bases each). This CDR3 spans 15 amino acids. The V and J ends lost 4 bases and 8 bases respectively, with 18 bases between them. The germline V gene encodes CDR1 SGHTA and CDR2 FQGNSA. The CDR3 sequence: CASSSLGPLYYEQFF. The CDR3 bases are TGTGCCAGCAGCTCCTTGGGACCGTTGTACTATGAGCAGTTCTTC.

The chain couples TRBV7-9 to TRBJ1-2, with unresolved D. Germline CDR1 is SEHNR and CDR2 is FQNEAQ (reference sequence). Trimming removed 1 base at V and 0 bases at J, with 3 bases between. The CDR3 covers 13 residues. The CDR3 bases are TGTGCCAGCAGCTTAGAATCTAACTATGGCTACACCTTC. This encodes CASSLESNYGYTF.

The chain combines TRBV4-1 with TRBJ2-7; 12 bases line up with TRBD1. The CDR3 loop spans 19 amino acids. Germline V gene data show CDR1 as MGHRA and CDR2 as YSYEKL. The ends lost 0 bases at V and 1 base at J; junction bases unmatched: 10. The CDR3 here is CASSQEPRGTGGGSYEQYF. In DNA, the CDR3 is TGCGCCAGCAGCCAAGAACCGCGGGGGACAGGGGGCGGTTCCTACGAGCAGTACTTC.

The chain joins TRBV7-3 to TRBJ2-7; the D is unclear. The CDR3 is made up of 12 amino acids. V lost 5 bases, J lost 3 bases, and 8 bases lay in between. CDR1 is SGHTA and CDR2 is FQGTGA in the germline V gene. CDR3 nucleotides: TGTGCCAGCAGCCCCAACCTCTACGAGCAGTACTTC. Amino acids: CASSPNLYEQYF. Drawing the rest from reference TRBV7-3 and TRBJ2-7, the complete variable domain is GAGVSQTPSNKVTEKGKYVELRCDPISGHTALYWYRQSLGQGPEFLIYFQGTGAADDSGLPNDRFFAVRPEGSVSTLKIQRTERGDSAVYLCASSPNLYEQYFGPGTRLTVT.

The rearrangement uses TRBV19 and TRBJ2-1; 8 nucleotides agree with TRBD2. This CDR3 is 19 amino acids long. Germline values: CDR1 LNHDA, CDR2 SQIVND (reference sequence). After removal of 7 bases from V and 0 bases from J, the junction contained 17 bases not matched to a gene. CDR3 residues: CASTPGSPIAGSSYNEQFF. CDR3 bases: TGTGCCAGTACCCCTGGATCTCCGATAGCGGGGAGCTCCTACAATGAGCAGTTCTTC. Supplemented by reference TRBV19 and TRBJ2-1, the full variable domain reads DGGITQSPKYLFRKEGQNVTLSCEQNLNHDAMYWYRQDPGQGLRLIYYSQIVNDFQKGDIAEGYSVSREKKESFPLTVTSAQKNPTAFYLCASTPGSPIAGSSYNEQFFGPGTRLTVL.